This TCR beta chain appears in the sequencing data of a study of T cells in Graves' hyperthyroidism and ophthalmopathy. With respect to this clonotype: The antigen remains unidentified.

Researchers amplified the TCR beta CDR3 regions from RNA transcripts. HTBI primers were employed in a first-round RT-PCR of the TCR CDR3. TCRdb passed the multiplex PCR reads through MiXCR, listing each CDR3 protein once. Of around 450,000 distinct CDR3 sequences listed, around a sixth are singletons. Points from the study as a whole: The model foresaw ophthalmopathy a median around seven months prior to onset. Most clonotypes expanded in thyroid above 0.001 were likewise present in blood.

Criteria for exclusion of patients were uncontrolled infection, other autoimmune disease, pregnancy or lactation. Used for diagnoses were clinical symptoms, serum thyroxine and TRAb, thyroid ultrasound and orbital computed tomography. The CDR3 is made up of 15 amino acids. With 6 bases clipped from V and 10 bases from J, the junction kept 13 bases outside the gene matches. The sequenced sample consisted of blood. The chain carries TRBV12-3 or TRBV12-4 and TRBJ2-1; 9 bases match TRBD2. The clonotype originates from a woman between 18 and 29 years old with Graves' hyperthyroidism. This CDR3 reads CASSLRLAVSMEQFF. The CDR3 bases are TGTGCCAGCAGCCTCAGACTAGCGGTTAGCATGGAGCAGTTCTTC.